The 32 T cell receptor beta chains below come from one sample, sequenced in a study of graft-versus-host responses after intestinal transplantation. The assay was immunoSEQ multiplex PCR, and TCRdb's table has in-frame clones only and misses some. The sample has 100,000 to 130,000 clones, about 87% seen once; the top ten hold around 0.76%. These TCRs' antigens remain unknown. This sample comprised unstimulated CD4+ T cells sorted from spleen or lymph node cells, obtained before transplant. These TCRs come from a human donor who was the organ donor for an intestinal transplant.

The rearrangement links TRBV6-1 to TRBJ1-3; a weak D match, TRBD1 (5 bases). With 0 bases removed from V and 0 bases from J, the gap between germline ends came to 12 bases. Germline-derived CDR1 and CDR2 are MNHNS and SASEGT. This CDR3 is 17 amino acids long. The chain's CDR3 is CASSEAGTGVSGNTIYF. The CDR3 DNA sequence: TGTGCCAGCAGTGAAGCTGGGACGGGGGTCTCTGGAAACACCATATATTTT.

Concerning this clone: The same CDR3 is also encoded by other DNA sequences in this sample. V and J are TRBV6-5 and TRBJ1-2; 7 nucleotides align to TRBD1. This CDR3 spans 14 amino acids. The ends lost 6 bases at V and 4 bases at J; junction bases unmatched: 8. Germline V CDR1 and CDR2: MNHEY, SVGAGI. The CDR3 coding sequence is TGTGCCAGCAGCCCACCGGGACAGTCCTATGGCTACACCTTC. It translates to CASSPPGQSYGYTF.

The CDR3 loop is CASSKKAGPRYEQYF. CDR3 in DNA: TGTGCCAGCAGCAAAAAAGCGGGGCCCCGCTACGAGCAGTACTTC. This chain joins TRBV21-1 and TRBJ2-7; TRBD2, the D gene given by the table, was not confirmed from the DNA. TRBV21-1 is classified as a pseudogene. This CDR3 region has 15 residues.

This chain joins TRBV6-1 and TRBJ1-5; tentative D call: TRBD1 (6 bases). The CDR3 loop spans 15 amino acids. V was pared by 2 bases and J by 3 bases, with 11 bases between. The V gene's germline CDR1 is MNHNS and CDR2 SASEGT. In nucleotides, the CDR3 is TGTGCCAGCAGTGAAAGGGGACACTACAATCAGCCCCAGCATTTT. Protein: CASSERGHYNQPQHF.

The chain has TRBV5-1 and TRBJ2-7; a weak D match, TRBD1 (7 bases). CDR1 and CDR2 (germline): SGHRS, YFSETQ. The CDR3 is 16 amino acids. V was clipped by 0 bases and J by 3 bases, with 16 bases between them. CDR3 sequence (DNA): TGCGCCAGCAGCTTGGGACAGGGAGGTACCTTCTACGAGCAGTACTTC. Its protein is CASSLGQGGTFYEQYF.

This chain joins TRBV4-1 and TRBJ2-1, with 8 bases lining up with TRBD2. This CDR3 has 15 amino acids. Trimming took 4 bases from V and 6 from J; bases not matched to a gene: 8. Germline CDR1 reads MGHRA; CDR2 reads YSYEKL. CDR3 amino acids: CASSLRGGLINEQFF. CDR3 bases: TGCGCCAGCAGCCTACGCGGGGGGCTCATCAATGAGCAGTTCTTC.

V gene TRBV25-1 combines with J gene TRBJ2-5; TRBD1 agrees at 9 bases. Germline CDR1 reads MGHDK; CDR2 reads SYGVNS. This CDR3 has 15 amino acids. Trimming removed 5 bases from V and 7 bases from J; junction bases left unmatched: 11. The CDR3 nucleotides are TGTGCCAGCAGTCCCCAAGGGGACAGGGTCGGGACCCAGTACTTC. Amino acid sequence: CASSPQGDRVGTQYF.

The chain has TRBV19 and TRBJ2-3; tentative D call: TRBD1 (6 bases). Germline values: CDR1 LNHDA, CDR2 SQIVND (reference sequence). Trimming pared 8 bases from V and 5 bases from J, leaving 32 bases between. There are 19 residues in the CDR3. CDR3 amino acids: CASSSPRGTRGADLDTQYF. The CDR3 DNA reads TGTGCCAGTTCATCCCCGAGGGGGACCAGAGGGGCAGACCTAGATACGCAGTATTTT.

V and J are TRBV10-2 and TRBJ2-1, with TRBD2 as a possible D gene (5 bases). The ends were cut back, 5 bases at V and 5 bases at J, with 13 bases in the middle. CDR1 is WSHSY and CDR2 is SAAADI in the germline V gene. The CDR3 has 14 amino acids. The CDR3 DNA follows: TGCGCCAGCAGTATCTTAGCGAGCGACAATGAGCAGTTCTTC. It encodes CASSILASDNEQFF.

V and J are TRBV9 and TRBJ1-1; D is ambiguous. V was clipped by 0 bases and J by 3 bases, with 12 bases between them. Germline loops: CDR1 SGDLS, CDR2 YYNGEE. The CDR3 loop spans 15 amino acids. Here the CDR3 reads CASSVGPGYDTEAFF. DNA for the CDR3: TGTGCCAGCAGCGTAGGCCCAGGATATGACACTGAAGCTTTCTTT.

The chain is built from TRBV18 and TRBJ2-7, with D possibly TRBD2 on 7 matching bases. In germline, CDR1 is KGHSH, CDR2 LQKENI. CDR3 length: 12 residues. Trimming removed 3 bases from V and 9 bases from J, with 12 bases in between. CDR3 sequence reads: CASSPQAGAQYF. The DNA for the CDR3 is TGTGCCAGCTCACCCCAGGCGGGGGCGCAGTACTTC.

This chain links TRBV6-5 with TRBJ1-2; no clear D gene. V lost 5 bases and J 6 bases, leaving 13 bases between the germline ends. The CDR3 is 13 residues long. Germline assignment: CDR1 MNHEY and CDR2 SVGAGI. CDR3 loop: CASSTPPIDGYTF. The CDR3, as DNA: TGTGCCAGCAGTACGCCTCCGATTGATGGCTACACCTTC.

This sequence joins TRBV6-5 and TRBJ2-2, with 8 bases fitting TRBD1. This CDR3 has 15 amino acids. V lost 5 bases to trimming and J lost 1 base; unmatched junction nucleotides: 3. Germline-derived CDR1 and CDR2 are MNHEY and SVGAGI. This CDR3 is CASSHDRGNTGELFF. CDR3 nucleotides: TGTGCCAGCAGTCACGACAGGGGGAACACCGGGGAGCTGTTTTTT.

The gene calls are TRBV19 and TRBJ1-1; tentative D call: TRBD1 (5 bases). Germline V gene data show CDR1 as LNHDA and CDR2 as SQIVND (reference sequence). Trimming removed 11 bases at V and 6 bases at J, with 10 bases between. The CDR3 covers 10 residues. The CDR3, as DNA: TGTGCCCGGGGGATTCCTGAAGCTTTCTTT. This gives the protein CARGIPEAFF. Looking up the rest from reference TRBV19 and TRBJ1-1 gives the full variable domain: DGGITQSPKYLFRKEGQNVTLSCEQNLNHDAMYWYRQDPGQGLRLIYYSQIVNDFQKGDIAEGYSVSREKKESFPLTVTSAQKNPTAFYLCARGIPEAFFGQGTRLTVV.

The chain combines TRBV9 with TRBJ2-1; 10 nucleotides match TRBD2. Germline V lookup: CDR1 SGDLS, CDR2 YYNGEE. V lost 0 bases, J lost 2 bases, and 8 bases stayed unmatched. The CDR3 length is 18 residues. The DNA for the CDR3 is TGTGCCAGCAGCGTAGTACCCTCTCTAGCGGGAGCCTACAATGAGCAGTTCTTC. It translates to CASSVVPSLAGAYNEQFF.

The V call is TRBV5-6, the J call TRBJ2-5; 13 nucleotides match TRBD2. CDR1 is SGHDT and CDR2 is YYEEEE in the germline V gene. The CDR3 covers 16 residues. Trimming at V came to 4 bases and at J to 5 bases, leaving 8 bases not matched to a gene. The CDR3 nucleotides read TGTGCCAGCAGCGTGACTAGCGGGGGGCACCGCGAGACCCAGTACTTC. Amino acid sequence: CASSVTSGGHRETQYF.

CDR3 nucleotides: TGTGCCAGCAGCGTAGGGGTCTCAGACTCTGGAAACACCATATATTTT. It translates to CASSVGVSDSGNTIYF. V usage is TRBV9 and J usage is TRBJ1-3; D unresolved. Trimming shortened V by 0 bases and J by 0 bases, and 10 bases separated the two germline ends. Germline-derived CDR1 and CDR2 are SGDLS and YYNGEE. The CDR3 is made up of 16 amino acids.

The chain couples TRBV11-2 to TRBJ2-1, with a weak D call TRBD2 (5 bases). V was clipped by 2 bases and J by 5 bases, with 13 bases between them. The CDR3 runs to 15 residues. The V gene's germline CDR1 is SGHAT and CDR2 FQNNGV. The CDR3 DNA is TGTGCCAGCAGCTTATTTGCGGGCCGGAACAATGAGCAGTTCTTC. It specifies CASSLFAGRNNEQFF.

The chain is built from TRBV19 and TRBJ2-1; 10 bases line up with TRBD2. CDR1 and CDR2 (germline): LNHDA, SQIVND (reference sequence). V trimming: 10 bases; J trimming: 6 bases; junction bases outside the gene matches: 12. The CDR3 loop spans 15 amino acids. The CDR3 sequence is CAIGGLAGVANEQFF. The CDR3 DNA sequence: TGTGCCATAGGAGGGCTAGCGGGAGTAGCCAATGAGCAGTTCTTC.

This sequence joins TRBV5-6 and TRBJ1-2; D is unresolved. Trimming cost V 1 base and J 0 bases, with 16 bases left between them. This CDR3 has 17 amino acids. In germline, CDR1 is SGHDT, CDR2 YYEEEE. This CDR3 is CASSLYGGELANYGYTF. CDR3 DNA: TGTGCCAGCAGCTTGTATGGCGGGGAGTTAGCTAACTATGGCTACACCTTC. The full variable domain, its missing parts supplied by reference TRBV5-6 and TRBJ1-2, is DAGVTQSPTHLIKTRGQQVTLRCSPKSGHDTVSWYQQALGQGPQFIFQYYEEEERQRGNFPDRFSGHQFPNYSSELNVNALLLGDSALYLCASSLYGGELANYGYTFGSGTRLTVV.

This chain joins TRBV25-1 and TRBJ1-2; 9 nucleotides agree with TRBD1. V was clipped by 6 bases and J by 6 bases; unmatched bases: 11. The length of the CDR3 is 15 residues. Germline loops: CDR1 MGHDK, CDR2 SYGVNS. The CDR3 spells CASRGAGQGTDGYTF. The CDR3 region has the DNA TGTGCCAGCAGGGGGGCTGGACAGGGGACCGATGGCTACACCTTC.

The chain couples TRBV7-9 to TRBJ1-1; D is perhaps TRBD1 (5 bases). Trimming removed 3 bases from V and 1 base from J, with 12 bases in between. Germline CDR1 and CDR2: SEHNR and FQNEAQ (reference sequence). CDR3 length equals 15 residues. CDR3 region: CASSFSGAANTEAFF. Written as DNA, the CDR3 is TGTGCCAGCAGCTTTTCCGGGGCAGCGAACACTGAAGCTTTCTTT.

This chain joins TRBV11-2 and TRBJ2-1, with 9 bases lining up with TRBD2. This CDR3 has 17 residues. Germline V gene lookup returns CDR1 SGHAT and CDR2 FQNNGV. Losses at the gene ends were 1 base for V and 3 bases for J; bases not matched to a gene: 7. CDR3 in amino acids: CASSLGIWREGYNEQFF. The DNA of the CDR3 is TGTGCCAGCAGCTTAGGGATTTGGCGGGAGGGCTACAATGAGCAGTTCTTC.

The rearrangement uses TRBV11-3 and TRBJ2-2; TRBD1 matches at 8 bases. CDR3 length equals 16 residues. With 4 bases clipped from V and 5 bases from J, the junction kept 9 bases outside the gene matches. In germline, CDR1 is SGHNT, CDR2 YENEEA. The CDR3 is CASSSQGQGTTGELFF. The CDR3 DNA reads TGTGCCAGCAGCTCACAAGGACAGGGAACAACCGGGGAGCTGTTTTTT.

The CDR3 here is CASSELASPPGTQYF. CDR3 in DNA: TGTGCCAGCAGTGAATTGGCGTCACCCCCGGGGACCCAGTACTTC. This chain joins TRBV6-1 and TRBJ2-5; no definite D call. Trimming pared 2 bases from V and 7 bases from J, leaving 17 bases between. The CDR3 consists of 15 residues. CDR1 MNHNS and CDR2 SASEGT come from the germline V gene.

This chain connects TRBV10-1 to TRBJ1-1; 8 bases align to TRBD1. V was pared by 5 bases and J by 4 bases, with 3 bases of the junction left unmatched. The CDR3 loop spans 13 amino acids. Looked up from germline, CDR1 is WNHNN and CDR2 is SYGVQD (reference sequence). The CDR3 bases are TGCGCCAGCAGTCCCGGACAGGGCACTGAAGCTTTCTTT. This encodes CASSPGQGTEAFF.

The V gene is TRBV28, the J gene TRBJ1-3; D remains unclear. This CDR3 region has 14 residues. In germline, CDR1 is MDHEN, CDR2 SYDVKM. The V and J ends lost 3 bases and 6 bases respectively, with 12 bases between them. The CDR3 spells CASSFRPPVNTIYF. CDR3 DNA sequence: TGTGCCAGCAGTTTTCGGCCTCCAGTAAACACCATATATTTT. Variable domain in full (rest from reference TRBV28 and TRBJ1-3): DVKVTQSSRYLVKRTGEKVFLECVQDMDHENMFWYRQDPGLGLRLIYFSYDVKMKEKGDIPEGYSVSREKKERFSLILESASTNQTSMYLCASSFRPPVNTIYFGEGSWLTVV.

This sequence joins TRBV6-1 and TRBJ1-1, with TRBD1 identical over 8 bases. J lost 9 bases, V lost 6 bases, and 12 bases had no gene match. This CDR3 has 14 residues. Looked up from germline, CDR1 is MNHNS and CDR2 is SASEGT. The CDR3 reads CASSNDRGLAKAFF. The CDR3 DNA sequence: TGTGCCAGCAGCAATGACAGGGGACTGGCAAAAGCTTTCTTT.

V gene TRBV28 combines with J gene TRBJ1-2, with D possibly matching TRBD1 (6 bases). The CDR3 has 15 amino acids. The germline V and J ends were trimmed by 3 bases and 5 bases, with 16 bases remaining between them. The germline CDR1 and CDR2 sequences are MDHEN and SYDVKM. CDR3 bases: TGTGCCAGCAGTTTCGGGGGGCTAAAGGGGTATGGCTACACCTTC. This translates into CASSFGGLKGYGYTF.

The V and J genes are TRBV13 and TRBJ1-5; no reliable D call. V gave up 3 bases and J gave up 8 bases, with 11 bases separating them. The CDR3 runs to 13 residues. Germline CDR1 is PRHDT and CDR2 is FYEKMQ (reference sequence). The CDR3 reads CASSLGRWKPQHF. CDR3 bases: TGTGCCAGCAGCTTGGGTCGGTGGAAGCCCCAGCATTTT.

The gene calls are TRBV7-8 and TRBJ2-4; TRBD1 aligns across 8 bases. Looked up from germline, CDR1 is SGHVS and CDR2 is FQNEAQ. The trim removed 5 bases at V and 1 base at J, leaving 13 bases unmatched. The CDR3 is made up of 18 amino acids. In DNA, the CDR3 is TGTGCCAGCAGCATGCTACCCCAGGGGGCCGTGGCCAAAAACATTCAGTACTTC. Translation gives CASSMLPQGAVAKNIQYF.

The genes are TRBV19 and TRBJ1-5; D unclear. CDR3 length equals 12 residues. With 6 bases removed from V and 3 bases from J, the gap between germline ends came to 6 bases. Germline V gene lookup returns CDR1 LNHDA and CDR2 SQIVND (reference sequence). For the CDR3, the DNA is TGTGCCAGTAGCCCGCCCAATCAGCCCCAGCATTTT. Protein sequence: CASSPPNQPQHF.